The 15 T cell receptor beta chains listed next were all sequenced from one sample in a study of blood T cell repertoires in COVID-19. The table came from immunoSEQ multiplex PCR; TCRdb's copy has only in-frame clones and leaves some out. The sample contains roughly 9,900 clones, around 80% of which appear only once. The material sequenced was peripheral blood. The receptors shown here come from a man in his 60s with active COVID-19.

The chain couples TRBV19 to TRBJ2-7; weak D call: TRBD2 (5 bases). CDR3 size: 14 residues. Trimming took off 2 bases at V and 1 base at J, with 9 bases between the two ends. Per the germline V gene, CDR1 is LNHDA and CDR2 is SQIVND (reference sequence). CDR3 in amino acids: CASSITAGSYEQYF. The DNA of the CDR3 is TGTGCCAGTAGTATAACTGCGGGTTCCTACGAGCAGTACTTC.

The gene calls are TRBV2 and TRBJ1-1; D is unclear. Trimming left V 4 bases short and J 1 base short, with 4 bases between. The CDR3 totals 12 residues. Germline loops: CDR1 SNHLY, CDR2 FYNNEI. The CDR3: CASSVKNTEAFF. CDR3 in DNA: TGTGCCAGCAGTGTCAAGAACACTGAAGCTTTCTTT.

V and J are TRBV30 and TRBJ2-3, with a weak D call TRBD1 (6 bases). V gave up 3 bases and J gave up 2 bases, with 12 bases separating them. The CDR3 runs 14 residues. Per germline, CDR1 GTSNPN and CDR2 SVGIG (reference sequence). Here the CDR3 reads CAWRQGLNTDTQYF. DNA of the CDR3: TGTGCCTGGAGACAGGGTCTTAACACAGATACGCAGTATTTT.

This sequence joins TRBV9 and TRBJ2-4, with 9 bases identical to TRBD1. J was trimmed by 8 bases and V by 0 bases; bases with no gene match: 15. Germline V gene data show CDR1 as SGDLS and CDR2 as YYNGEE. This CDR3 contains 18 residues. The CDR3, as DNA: TGTGCCAGCAGCGTAGAGGGAAAAGGGGTGGACAGGGGAGACATTCAGTACTTC. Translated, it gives CASSVEGKGVDRGDIQYF. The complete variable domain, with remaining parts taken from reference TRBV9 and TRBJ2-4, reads DSGVTQTPKHLITATGQRVTLRCSPRSGDLSVYWYQQSLDQGLQFLIQYYNGEERAKGNILERFSAQQFPDLHSELNLSSLELGDSALYFCASSVEGKGVDRGDIQYFGAGTRLSVL.

CDR3 DNA: TGTGCCAGCAGCGTAGAGGGGGCAGATGGAAACACCATATATTTT. Its protein product is CASSVEGADGNTIYF. The chain uses TRBV9 and TRBJ1-3; 7 bases align to TRBD1. Germline CDR1 and CDR2: SGDLS and YYNGEE. This CDR3 spans 15 amino acids. Trimming cost V 0 bases and J 3 bases; bases outside gene matches: 3.

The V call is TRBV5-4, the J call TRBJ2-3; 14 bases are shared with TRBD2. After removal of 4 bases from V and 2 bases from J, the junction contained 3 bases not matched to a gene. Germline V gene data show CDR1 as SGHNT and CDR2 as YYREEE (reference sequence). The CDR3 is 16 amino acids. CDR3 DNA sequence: TGTGCCAGCAGCCAGGGACTAGCGGGGGACACAGATACGCAGTATTTT. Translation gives CASSQGLAGDTDTQYF.

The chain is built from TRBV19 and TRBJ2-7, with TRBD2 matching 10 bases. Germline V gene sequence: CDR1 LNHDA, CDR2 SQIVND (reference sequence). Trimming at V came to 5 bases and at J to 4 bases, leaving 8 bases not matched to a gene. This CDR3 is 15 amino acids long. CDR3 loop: CASSPTSGNRYEQYF. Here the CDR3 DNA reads TGTGCCAGTAGTCCAACTAGCGGGAATCGGTACGAGCAGTACTTC.

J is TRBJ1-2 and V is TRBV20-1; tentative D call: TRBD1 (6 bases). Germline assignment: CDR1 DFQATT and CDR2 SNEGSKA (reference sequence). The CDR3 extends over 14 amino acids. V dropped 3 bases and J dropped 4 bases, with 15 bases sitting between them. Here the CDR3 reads CSASPHRVFYGYTF. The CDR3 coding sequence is TGCAGTGCTAGTCCCCACAGGGTTTTCTATGGCTACACCTTC.

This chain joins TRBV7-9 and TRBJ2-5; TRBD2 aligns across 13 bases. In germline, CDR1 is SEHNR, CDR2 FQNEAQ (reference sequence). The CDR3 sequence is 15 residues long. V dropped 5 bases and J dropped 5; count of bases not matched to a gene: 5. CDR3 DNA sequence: TGTGCCAGCAGCAAACTAGCGGGGGGGCGGGAGACCCAGTACTTC. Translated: CASSKLAGGRETQYF.

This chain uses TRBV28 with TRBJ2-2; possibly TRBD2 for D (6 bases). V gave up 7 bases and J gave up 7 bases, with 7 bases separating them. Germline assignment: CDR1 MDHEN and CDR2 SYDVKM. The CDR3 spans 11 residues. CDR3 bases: TGTGCCAGCAAGCGGGTCGGGGAGCTGTTTTTT. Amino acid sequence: CASKRVGELFF. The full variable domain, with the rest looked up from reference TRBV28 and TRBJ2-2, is DVKVTQSSRYLVKRTGEKVFLECVQDMDHENMFWYRQDPGLGLRLIYFSYDVKMKEKGDIPEGYSVSREKKERFSLILESASTNQTSMYLCASKRVGELFFGEGSRLTVL.

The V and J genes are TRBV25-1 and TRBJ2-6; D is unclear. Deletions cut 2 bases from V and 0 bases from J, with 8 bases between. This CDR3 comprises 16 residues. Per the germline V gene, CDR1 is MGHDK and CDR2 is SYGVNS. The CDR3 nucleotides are TGTGCCAGCAGTGAAGGAGACTTCTCTGGGGCCAACGTCCTGACTTTC. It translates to CASSEGDFSGANVLTF.

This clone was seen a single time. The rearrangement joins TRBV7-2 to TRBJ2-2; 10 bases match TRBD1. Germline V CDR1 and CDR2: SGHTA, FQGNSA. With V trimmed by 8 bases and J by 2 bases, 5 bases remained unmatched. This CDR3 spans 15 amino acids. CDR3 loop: CASYRDRGNTGELFF. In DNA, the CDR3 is TGTGCCAGCTACCGGGACAGGGGTAACACCGGGGAGCTGTTTTTT.

The CDR3 loop reads CASSPLAGREGEQFF. CDR3 DNA: TGTGCCAGCTCACCACTCGCCGGCAGGGAGGGTGAGCAGTTCTTC. This chain connects TRBV18 to TRBJ2-1; 7 nucleotides match TRBD2. V lost 1 base and J lost 9; bases outside the gene matches: 9. The CDR3 has 15 amino acids. Germline loops: CDR1 KGHSH, CDR2 LQKENI.

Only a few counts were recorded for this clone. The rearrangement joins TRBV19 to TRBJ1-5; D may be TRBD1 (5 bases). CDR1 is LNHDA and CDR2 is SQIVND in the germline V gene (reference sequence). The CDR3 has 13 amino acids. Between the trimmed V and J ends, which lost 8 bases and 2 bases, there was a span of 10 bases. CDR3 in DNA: TGTGCCAGTCAGGGCCAGGGCAATCAGCCCCAGCATTTT. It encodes CASQGQGNQPQHF.

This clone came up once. This CDR3 reads CASSLRGSFSGNTIYF. The CDR3 bases are TGTGCCAGCAGCTTACGGGGTAGCTTTTCTGGAAACACCATATATTTT. V gene TRBV11-2 combines with J gene TRBJ1-3; D remains ambiguous. V lost 2 bases, J lost 1 base, and 12 bases lay in between. Germline CDR1 and CDR2: SGHAT and FQNNGV. The CDR3 consists of 16 residues.